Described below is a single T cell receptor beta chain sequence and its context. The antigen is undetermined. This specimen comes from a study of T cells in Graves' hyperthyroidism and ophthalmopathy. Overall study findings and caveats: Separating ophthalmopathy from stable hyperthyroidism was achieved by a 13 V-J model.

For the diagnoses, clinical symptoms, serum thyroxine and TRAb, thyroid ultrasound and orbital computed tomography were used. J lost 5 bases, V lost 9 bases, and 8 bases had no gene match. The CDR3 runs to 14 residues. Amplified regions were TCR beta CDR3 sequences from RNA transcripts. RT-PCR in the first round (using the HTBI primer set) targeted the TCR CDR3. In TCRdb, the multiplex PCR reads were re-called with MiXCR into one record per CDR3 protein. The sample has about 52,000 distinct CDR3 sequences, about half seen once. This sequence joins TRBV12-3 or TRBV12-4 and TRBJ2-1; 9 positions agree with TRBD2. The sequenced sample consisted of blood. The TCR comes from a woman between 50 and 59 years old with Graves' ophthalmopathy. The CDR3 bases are TGTGCCAGTAGAATTAGCGGGGGTAACAATGAGCAGTTCTTC. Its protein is CASRISGGNNEQFF.